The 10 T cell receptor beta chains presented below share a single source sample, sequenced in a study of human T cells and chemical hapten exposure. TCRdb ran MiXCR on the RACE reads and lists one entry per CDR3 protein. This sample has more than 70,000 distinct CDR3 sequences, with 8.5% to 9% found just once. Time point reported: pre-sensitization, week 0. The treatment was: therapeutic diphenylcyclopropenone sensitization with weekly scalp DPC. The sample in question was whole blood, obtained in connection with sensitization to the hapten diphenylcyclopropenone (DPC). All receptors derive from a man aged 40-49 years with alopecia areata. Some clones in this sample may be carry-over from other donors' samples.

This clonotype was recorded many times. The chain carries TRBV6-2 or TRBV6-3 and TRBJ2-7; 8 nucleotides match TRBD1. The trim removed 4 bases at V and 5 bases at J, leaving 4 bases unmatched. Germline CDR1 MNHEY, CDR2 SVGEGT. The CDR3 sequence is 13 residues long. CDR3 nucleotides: TGTGCCAGCAGTTCCCGGACAGGGCACGAGCAGTACGTC. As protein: CASSSRTGHEQYV.

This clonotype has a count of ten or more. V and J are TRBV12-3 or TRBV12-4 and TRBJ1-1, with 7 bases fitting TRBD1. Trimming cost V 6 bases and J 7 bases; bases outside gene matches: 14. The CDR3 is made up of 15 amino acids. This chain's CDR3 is CASSLETGLDGEAFF. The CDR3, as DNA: TGTGCCAGCAGCCTCGAGACAGGGTTGGACGGTGAAGCTTTCTTT.

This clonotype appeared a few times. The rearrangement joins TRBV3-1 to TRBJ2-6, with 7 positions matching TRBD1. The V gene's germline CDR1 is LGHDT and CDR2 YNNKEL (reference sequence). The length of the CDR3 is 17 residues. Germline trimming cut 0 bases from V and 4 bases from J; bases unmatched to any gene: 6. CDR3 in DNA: TGTGCCAGCAGCCAAGAACAGGGGTTACTGGGGGCCAACGTCCTGACTTTC. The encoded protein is CASSQEQGLLGANVLTF.

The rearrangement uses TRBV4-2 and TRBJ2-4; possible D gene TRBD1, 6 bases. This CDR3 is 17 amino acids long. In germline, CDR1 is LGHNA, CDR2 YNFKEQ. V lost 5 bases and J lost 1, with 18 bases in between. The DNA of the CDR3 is TGTGCCAGCAGCTACTCATCCAGGGGATTCGCCAAAAACATTCAGTACTTC. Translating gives CASSYSSRGFAKNIQYF.

The CDR3 sequence: CASSPGQGKPTNEKLFF. CDR3 nucleotide sequence: TGTGCCAGCAGCCCTGGACAGGGAAAACCAACTAATGAAAAACTGTTTTTT. The V and J genes are TRBV14 and TRBJ1-4, with TRBD1 identical over 8 bases. CDR3 length: 17 amino acids. In germline, CDR1 is SGHDN, CDR2 FVKESK. J gave up 0 bases and V 4 bases, and 7 bases lay outside the gene matches.

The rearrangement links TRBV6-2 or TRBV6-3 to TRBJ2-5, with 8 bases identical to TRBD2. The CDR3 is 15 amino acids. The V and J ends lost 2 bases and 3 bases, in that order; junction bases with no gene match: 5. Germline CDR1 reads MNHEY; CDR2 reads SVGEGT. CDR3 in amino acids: CASSYRLTSEETQYF. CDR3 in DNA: TGTGCCAGCAGTTACCGCTTGACTAGCGAAGAGACCCAGTACTTC.

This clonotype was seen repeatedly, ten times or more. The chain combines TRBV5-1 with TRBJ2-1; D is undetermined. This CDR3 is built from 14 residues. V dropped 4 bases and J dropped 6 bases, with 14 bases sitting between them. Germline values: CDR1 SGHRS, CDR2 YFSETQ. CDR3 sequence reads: CASSPLVSGNEQFF. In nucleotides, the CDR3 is TGCGCCAGCAGCCCCCTAGTTTCCGGCAATGAGCAGTTCTTC.

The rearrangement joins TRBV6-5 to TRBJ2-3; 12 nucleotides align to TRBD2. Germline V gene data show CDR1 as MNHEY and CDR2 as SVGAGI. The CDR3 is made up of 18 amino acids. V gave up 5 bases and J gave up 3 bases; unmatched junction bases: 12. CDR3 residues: CASSPWTSGISSTDTQYF. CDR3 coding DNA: TGTGCCAGCAGTCCCTGGACTAGCGGGATATCGTCGACAGATACGCAGTATTTT.

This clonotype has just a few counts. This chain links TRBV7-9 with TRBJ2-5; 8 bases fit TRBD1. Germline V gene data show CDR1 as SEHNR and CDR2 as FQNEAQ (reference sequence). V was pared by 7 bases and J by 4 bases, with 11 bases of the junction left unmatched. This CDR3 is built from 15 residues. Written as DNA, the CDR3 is TGTGCCAGCATCGGAACAGGGGGTCCCCGAGAGACCCAGTACTTC. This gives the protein CASIGTGGPRETQYF.

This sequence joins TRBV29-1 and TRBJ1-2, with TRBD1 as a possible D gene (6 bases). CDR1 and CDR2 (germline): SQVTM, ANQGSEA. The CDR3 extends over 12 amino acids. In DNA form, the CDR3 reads TGCTGTTGGGGGGGCGAGGGCTATGGCTACACCTTC. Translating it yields CCWGGEGYGYTF.